The 21 T cell receptor beta chains below were found in one sample sequenced in a study of response to subunit inactivated influenza vaccine. One entry per CDR3 protein results from TCRdb running MiXCR on the RT-PCR reads. The sample yields almost 600,000 distinct CDR3 sequences, 12% to 15% seen once. The sample was PBMCs from blood, taken roughly 13 days after vaccination. The receptors come from a man in his fifties who received an inactivated influenza vaccine.

This clonotype has a count of ten or more. V and J are TRBV7-9 and TRBJ1-1; TRBD1 matches at 7 bases. The length of the CDR3 is 15 residues. Looked up from germline, CDR1 is SEHNR and CDR2 is FQNEAQ (reference sequence). The junction had 11 bases not matched to a gene; V was cut back by 5 bases and J by 5 bases. The CDR3 reads CASSARQGGGTEAFF. The CDR3 DNA reads TGTGCCAGCAGCGCGAGACAGGGAGGGGGAACTGAAGCTTTCTTT. Full variable domain (missing parts from reference TRBV7-9 and TRBJ1-1): DTGVSQNPRHKITKRGQNVTFRCDPISEHNRLYWYRQTLGQGPEFLTYFQNEAQLEKSRLLSDRFSAERPKGSFSTLEIQRTEQGDSAMYLCASSARQGGGTEAFFGQGTRLTVV.

This clonotype was recorded a few times. The chain carries TRBV4-2 and TRBJ2-1, with D unclear. The germline V gene encodes CDR1 LGHNA and CDR2 YNFKEQ. V lost 0 bases and J 0 bases, leaving 15 bases between the germline ends. CDR3 length: 18 amino acids. CDR3 bases: TGTGCCAGCAGCCAAGATTTTCCAGGCCAGAGCTCCTACAATGAGCAGTTCTTC. It is translated as CASSQDFPGQSSYNEQFF.

The chain is built from TRBV5-1 and TRBJ2-3, with D possibly called TRBD1 or TRBD2 (5 bases each). This CDR3 is 16 amino acids long. V was clipped by 4 bases and J by 3 bases, with 18 bases between them. Looked up from germline, CDR1 is SGHRS and CDR2 is YFSETQ. The CDR3 loop is CASSPVAGRRTDTQYF. In DNA form, the CDR3 reads TGCGCCAGCAGCCCGGTGGCAGGGAGACGAACAGATACGCAGTATTTT.

The V and J genes are TRBV5-6 and TRBJ2-5; D call uncertain. The CDR3 is 16 amino acids. With 2 bases removed from V and 2 bases from J, the gap between germline ends came to 16 bases. Per germline, CDR1 SGHDT and CDR2 YYEEEE. CDR3 residues: CASSLVTLRVQETQYF. CDR3 bases: TGTGCCAGCAGCTTAGTCACCCTTCGTGTGCAAGAGACCCAGTACTTC.

The rearrangement uses TRBV28 and TRBJ2-7; possible D gene TRBD2, 5 bases. V dropped 3 bases and J dropped 6 bases, with 9 bases sitting between them. Looked up from germline, CDR1 is MDHEN and CDR2 is SYDVKM. The length of the CDR3 is 12 residues. The CDR3 coding sequence is TGTGCCAGCAGTTTGAGGGAATCCGAGCAGTACTTC. Translating gives CASSLRESEQYF.

This CDR3 is CASSYSPGQGQGFFYNEQFF. The CDR3 DNA reads as TGTGCCAGCAGTTACTCGCCGGGACAGGGCCAGGGGTTCTTCTACAATGAGCAGTTCTTC. This chain connects TRBV6-2 or TRBV6-3 to TRBJ2-1; 9 nucleotides line up with TRBD1. The CDR3 loop spans 20 amino acids. From germline, CDR1 is MNHEY and CDR2 SVGEGT. J gave up 3 bases and V 0 bases, and 15 bases lay outside the gene matches.

The count of this clonotype is one. The V gene is TRBV6-1, the J gene TRBJ2-2, with TRBD1 matching over 8 bases. The CDR3 runs 16 residues. Unmatched junction bases numbered 7, after V lost 6 bases and J lost 1 base. Germline lookup yields CDR1 MNHNS and CDR2 SASEGT. The CDR3 DNA sequence: TGTGCCAGCAGCCCACACGGACAGGGGAACACCGGGGAGCTGTTTTTT. It specifies CASSPHGQGNTGELFF.

This clonotype was counted only a few times. This chain uses TRBV5-1 with TRBJ2-2, with TRBD1 matching over 12 bases. The junction had 5 bases not matched to a gene; V was cut back by 4 bases and J by 4 bases. The CDR3 spans 16 residues. The germline V gene encodes CDR1 SGHRS and CDR2 YFSETQ. CDR3 DNA: TGCGCCAGCAGCGAGGGACAGGGGGCGTTCACCGGGGAGCTGTTTTTT. Translation: CASSEGQGAFTGELFF. The complete variable domain, with remaining parts taken from reference TRBV5-1 and TRBJ2-2, reads KAGVTQTPRYLIKTRGQQVTLSCSPISGHRSVSWYQQTPGQGLQFLFEYFSETQRNKGNFPGRFSGRQFSNSRSEMNVSTLELGDSALYLCASSEGQGAFTGELFFGEGSRLTVL.

V gene TRBV7-2 combines with J gene TRBJ2-2; 8 bases align to TRBD1. This CDR3 region has 15 residues. V dropped 6 bases and J dropped 4; count of bases not matched to a gene: 7. Germline V CDR1 and CDR2: SGHTA, FQGNSA. The chain's CDR3 is CASREGQGSTGELFF. The CDR3 DNA follows: TGTGCCAGCAGGGAAGGACAGGGTAGCACCGGGGAGCTGTTTTTT. The full variable domain, in which reference TRBV7-2 and TRBJ2-2 provide the parts outside the CDR3, is GAGVSQSPSNKVTEKGKDVELRCDPISGHTALYWYRQSLGQGLEFLIYFQGNSAPDKSGLPSDRFSAERTGGSVSTLTIQRTQQEDSAVYLCASREGQGSTGELFFGEGSRLTVL.

The chain recombines TRBV28 with TRBJ1-2; D is ambiguous. The CDR3 covers 14 residues. The germline V gene has CDR1 MDHEN and CDR2 SYDVKM. V shed 2 bases and J shed 3 bases, with 10 bases lying between them. CDR3: CASSLRPGDYGYTF. The CDR3 nucleotides are TGTGCCAGCAGTTTACGCCCAGGCGACTATGGCTACACCTTC.

This clonotype was seen more than once but under ten times. This chain links TRBV2 with TRBJ2-7; 9 bases line up with TRBD1. CDR3 size: 11 residues. Germline trimming cut 6 bases from V and 7 bases from J; bases unmatched to any gene: 1. Germline CDR1 reads SNHLY; CDR2 reads FYNNEI. In nucleotides, the CDR3 is TGTGCCAGCAGGGACAGGGGTGAGCAGTACTTC. Translating it yields CASRDRGEQYF.

The chain links TRBV20-1 to TRBJ2-7; D might be TRBD1 (6 bases). This CDR3 region has 15 residues. From germline, CDR1 is DFQATT and CDR2 SNEGSKA (reference sequence). Trimming left V 0 bases short and J 4 bases short, with 16 bases between. The CDR3 loop is CSARDPAGALYEQYF. CDR3 DNA sequence: TGCAGTGCTAGAGATCCGGCAGGGGCTCTGTACGAGCAGTACTTC.

This sequence joins TRBV15 and TRBJ2-2; D may be TRBD1 (8 bases). Germline CDR1 is LNHNV and CDR2 is YYDKDF (reference sequence). CDR3 length equals 14 residues. V was shortened by 6 bases and J by 4 bases, with 12 bases between the two germline ends. For the CDR3, the DNA is TGTGCCACCAGAAACAGGGGGGGCACCGGGGAGCTGTTTTTT. Its protein product is CATRNRGGTGELFF.

Many counts were recorded for this clonotype. V and J are TRBV29-1 and TRBJ2-5; D is undetermined. CDR1 is SQVTM, CDR2 ANQGSEA, per germline. This CDR3 has 11 residues. Trimming took 4 bases from V and 0 from J, leaving 3 bases between them. This CDR3 is CSVVDQETQYF. The CDR3, as DNA: TGCAGCGTTGTGGACCAAGAGACCCAGTACTTC. Looking up the rest from reference TRBV29-1 and TRBJ2-5 gives the full variable domain: SAVISQKPSRDICQRGTSLTIQCQVDSQVTMMFWYRQQPGQSLTLIATANQGSEATYESGFVIDKFPISRPNLTFSTLTVSNMSPEDSSIYLCSVVDQETQYFGPGTRLLVL.

This clonotype has at least ten counts. V gene TRBV5-1 combines with J gene TRBJ2-7, with D unresolved. CDR3 length: 14 residues. V was pared by 1 base and J by 4 bases, with 12 bases between. Germline V lookup: CDR1 SGHRS, CDR2 YFSETQ. In nucleotides, the CDR3 is TGCGCCAGCAGCTTGACAGTGGGTGGGTACGAGCAGTACTTC. This encodes CASSLTVGGYEQYF.

This clonotype was seen at least ten times. The V gene is TRBV12-3 or TRBV12-4, the J gene TRBJ1-5; D unclear. V dropped 6 bases and J dropped 0 bases, with 12 bases sitting between them. The CDR3 is 15 residues long. CDR3 region: CASSLQWGSNQPQHF. DNA of the CDR3: TGTGCCAGCAGCCTCCAATGGGGTAGCAATCAGCCCCAGCATTTT.

This clonotype was found a few times. V gene TRBV4-3 combines with J gene TRBJ1-6; TRBD1 matches at 7 bases. This CDR3 comprises 16 residues. CDR1 and CDR2 from the germline V gene are LGHNA and YSLEER. V lost 3 bases to trimming and J lost 15 bases; unmatched junction nucleotides: 17. CDR3 loop: CASSHGTTSQGFNLHF. The CDR3 DNA follows: TGCGCCAGCAGCCACGGGACAACATCACAGGGGTTCAACCTCCACTTT.

The chain employs TRBV29-1 and TRBJ1-4; unclear D gene. The CDR3 is 12 residues long. Germline CDR1 and CDR2: SQVTM and ANQGSEA. V lost 6 bases to trimming and J lost 4 bases, with 9 bases between them. CDR3 in DNA: TGCAGCGTATCTGCTCTTAATGAAAAACTGTTTTTT. As protein: CSVSALNEKLFF.

This clonotype was observed a handful of times. V gene TRBV4-2 combines with J gene TRBJ2-1; 9 bases match TRBD2. Germline CDR1 LGHNA, CDR2 YNFKEQ. J was trimmed by 8 bases and V by 2 bases; bases with no gene match: 7. This CDR3 is 15 amino acids long. CDR3 DNA: TGTGCCAGCAGCCAACCGGGCGGGAGGGGCCATGAGCAGTTCTTC. Encoded protein: CASSQPGGRGHEQFF.

CDR3 in DNA: TGCGCCAGCAGCCAAGATGAGATTGAAAAACTGTTTTTT. Its protein product is CASSQDEIEKLFF. The V and J genes are TRBV4-1 and TRBJ1-4, with D unresolved. V was trimmed by 0 bases and J by 7 bases, leaving 6 bases between them. There are 13 residues in the CDR3. Germline V gene lookup returns CDR1 MGHRA and CDR2 YSYEKL.

The chain carries TRBV3-1 and TRBJ2-3, with D unclear. The CDR3 runs 16 residues. Trimming took off 5 bases at V and 1 base at J, with 16 bases between the two ends. In germline, CDR1 is LGHDT, CDR2 YNNKEL (reference sequence). The CDR3 DNA reads TGTGCCAGCAGCTCTCTGGACCGCGTAGGCACAGATACGCAGTATTTT. Protein: CASSSLDRVGTDTQYF.